Sequencing of this TCR beta chain was carried out in a study of CD8+ T cells in alopecia areata. About the research overall: The authors scored treated patients' severity by affected scalp percentage. General study results and limits: Affected lesional scalp, above all in alopecia totalis/universalis, was more clonal than normal scalp. Researchers reported that TCR sharing among patients proved less clear than in mice, possibly HLA-linked.

The CDR3 spans 15 residues. The germline V gene encodes CDR1 SGHRS and CDR2 YFSETQ. Losses at the gene ends were 4 bases for V and 6 bases for J; bases not matched to a gene: 8. RNA was extracted and reverse transcribed into cDNA as the sequencing template. Assay: immunoSEQ multiplex PCR; the TCRdb copy retains only in-frame clones and omits some. The table has 270,000 or so clones, 58% seen once. A few counts support this clone. Its antigen remains unidentified. Indicated treatment: oral pan-JAK inhibitor, 5-10 mg twice daily. The specimen comprised CD4+ T cells sorted from blood, sampled at week 24, from a patient treated with tofacitinib. The source is a human donor with alopecia areata. The J gene is TRBJ2-3, the V gene TRBV5-1; 10 bases are shared with TRBD1. The CDR3 sequence: CASSARQGARDTQYF. The CDR3 nucleotides are TGCGCCAGCAGCGCTCGACAGGGGGCAAGGGATACGCAGTATTTT.